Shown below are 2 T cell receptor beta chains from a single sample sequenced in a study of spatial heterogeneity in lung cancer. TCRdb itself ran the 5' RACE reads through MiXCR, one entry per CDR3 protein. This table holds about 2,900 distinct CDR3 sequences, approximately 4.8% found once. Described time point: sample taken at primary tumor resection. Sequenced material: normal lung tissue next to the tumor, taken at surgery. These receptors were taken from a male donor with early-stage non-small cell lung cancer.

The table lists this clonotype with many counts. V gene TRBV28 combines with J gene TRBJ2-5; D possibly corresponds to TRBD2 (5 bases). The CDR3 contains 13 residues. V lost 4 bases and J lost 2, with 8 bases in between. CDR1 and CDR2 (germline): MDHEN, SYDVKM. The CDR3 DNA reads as TGTGCCAGCAGTTGGGGAGTTCAAGAGACCCAGTACTTC. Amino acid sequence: CASSWGVQETQYF.

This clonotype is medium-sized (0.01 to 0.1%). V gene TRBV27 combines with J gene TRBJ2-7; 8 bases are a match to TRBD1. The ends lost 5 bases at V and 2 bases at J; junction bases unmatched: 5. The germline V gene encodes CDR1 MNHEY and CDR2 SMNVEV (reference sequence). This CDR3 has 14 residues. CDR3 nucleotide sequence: TGTGCCAGCAGTATACGACAGGGGACCTACGAGCAGTACTTC. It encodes CASSIRQGTYEQYF.